These T cell receptor beta chains were read from a single sample in a study of molecular identifiers for immune sequencing clone quantification. TCRdb re-called the PCR reads through MiXCR, storing one row per CDR3 protein. The sample includes 490,000 or so distinct CDR3 sequences, about 25% seen only once; the top ten take approximately 0.8%. Sequencing was done on a sample of naive CD8+ T cells from blood, with Jurkat cell RNA spiked in. These receptors originate from a human donor in good health. Some libraries in this study had Jurkat cell RNA spiked in. CDR3s include the opening cysteine and the closing phenylalanine or tryptophan.

j_call v_call cdr3_aa
TRBJ2-5 TRBV9 CASSGGTGAHETQYF
TRBJ2-7 TRBV5-1 CASSETILYEQYF
TRBJ2-3 TRBV25-1 CASTRGQGERDTQYF
TRBJ2-3 TRBV9 CASSVASGADTQYF
TRBJ2-5 TRBV12-3/TRBV12-4 CASSLSDRLTILEQETQYF
TRBJ2-1 TRBV7-2 CASSIVSPENNEQFF
TRBJ2-2 TRBV20-1 CSAGGGIRAGELFF
TRBJ2-1 TRBV30 CASLRDSYNEQFF
TRBJ2-7 TRBV18 CASSPSAAASYEQYF
TRBJ2-3 TRBV4-3 CASSQDFYPTPSTDTQYF
TRBJ1-5 TRBV24-1 CATSDQDMCNQPQHF
TRBJ2-7 TRBV4-1 CASSLYGRDEQYF
TRBJ1-4 TRBV5-1 CASSLDWSAWGEKLFF
TRBJ2-1 TRBV20-1 CSARLAIYNEQFF
TRBJ2-5 TRBV7-2 CASSEKRESTEQETQYF
TRBJ2-7 TRBV5-1 CTSSTTGDNEQYF
TRBJ1-1 TRBV20-1 CSARNRYTEAFF
TRBJ2-2 TRBV27 CASKGQNTGELFF
TRBJ2-7 TRBV5-1 CASTPAGGPHEQYF
TRBJ1-6 TRBV28 CASSRDWSYNSPLHF
TRBJ2-2 TRBV29-1 CTLRSNTGELFF
TRBJ2-1 TRBV20-1 CSAREAIAGGWDEQFF
TRBJ2-7 TRBV19 CASRDRPLGEQYF
TRBJ1-1 TRBV7-6 CASLADAPGTEAFF
TRBJ2-2 TRBV7-8 CASSLNEVRAGELFF
TRBJ2-7 TRBV6-2/TRBV6-3 CASGHAGQGVYEQYF
TRBJ2-4 TRBV15 CATSRDARGAKNIQYF
TRBJ2-3 TRBV6-5 CASSPFSGSMPDTQYF
TRBJ2-1 TRBV20-1 CSARDYRNTLSYNEQFF
TRBJ1-1 TRBV3-1 CASSQVVGANTEAFF
TRBJ2-2 TRBV7-9 CASSFEATGELFF
TRBJ1-1 TRBV30 CAWSAGDYTEAFF
TRBJ1-5 TRBV27 CASSEGQGLWQPQHF
TRBJ2-7 TRBV9 CASSASFGSRYEQYF
TRBJ2-5 TRBV19 CASSKQLQETQYF
TRBJ2-1 TRBV4-1 CASRGEGEDEQFF
TRBJ2-1 TRBV20-1 CSAYDKLGAMYNEQFF
TRBJ2-5 TRBV7-2 CASSLVASGAPPPETPYF
TRBJ2-7 TRBV4-1 CASSHRTFGGPYEQYF
TRBJ1-6 TRBV4-1 CASNQVLLALNSPLHF
TRBJ1-5 TRBV7-9 CASSLWDQPQHF
TRBJ2-4 TRBV2 CATKGTDRTIQYF
TRBJ1-6 TRBV27 CASSHNANSPLHF
TRBJ2-3 TRBV14 CASGQVPSGRLAAQYF
TRBJ2-7 TRBV30 CAYGGGRDHYEQYF
TRBJ2-7 TRBV27 CASSLQGSSLYEQYF
TRBJ2-7 TRBV27 CASRMQGALHERYF
TRBJ1-5 TRBV4-3 CASGQDRGAMNQPQHF
TRBJ1-5 TRBV20-1 CSAEQPTEYQPQHF
TRBJ2-1 TRBV12-3/TRBV12-4 CASSKALTHEQFF
TRBJ2-1 TRBV29-1 CSAIAGAYNEQFF